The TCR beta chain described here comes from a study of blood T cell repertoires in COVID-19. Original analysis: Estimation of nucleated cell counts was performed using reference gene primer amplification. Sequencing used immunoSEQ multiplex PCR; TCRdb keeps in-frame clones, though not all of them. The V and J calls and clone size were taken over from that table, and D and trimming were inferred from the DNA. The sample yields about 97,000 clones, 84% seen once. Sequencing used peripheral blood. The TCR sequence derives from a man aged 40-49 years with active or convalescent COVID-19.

CDR3 in DNA: TGTGCCAGCAGAGAATCAGGGATTGGTGCTGAAAAACTGTTTTTT. It codes for CASRESGIGAEKLFF. J is TRBJ1-4 and V is TRBV6-4, with TRBD1 as a possible D gene (5 bases). This CDR3 region has 15 residues. CDR1 is MRHNA and CDR2 is SNTAGT in the germline V gene. With 6 bases removed from V and 7 bases from J, the gap between germline ends came to 18 bases.